Listed below are T cell receptor beta chains from one sample, sequenced in a study of T cell responses to AZD1222 COVID-19 vaccine. Data came from immunoSEQ multiplex PCR; TCRdb stores just in-frame clones and leaves some out. The repertoire holds about 200,000 clones, with around nine tenths as singletons. The sample here was peripheral blood, taken 28 days after the second dose of the MenACWY control vaccine. These receptor sequences come from an adult who received the MenACWY meningococcal vaccine as a control. Both conserved end residues are part of each CDR3. D genes are given only for firm matches. Only part of the rows carry a size: once, few, many, or a class if the clone is expanded.

D gene	clone size	J gene	V gene	CDR3 DNA	CDR3 protein
-	-	TRBJ1-4	TRBV5-1	TGCGCCAGCAGCTTTAACCGGGACCGGAAGGAAAAACTGTTTTTT	CASSFNRDRKEKLFF
-	-	TRBJ2-7	TRBV28	TGTGCCAGCAGTGCCCACAGGGGGGGAAACGAGCAGTACTTC	CASSAHRGGNEQYF
-	once	TRBJ1-1	TRBV14	TGTGCCAGCAGCCAAGAAAGGAGGGTGGGGGCTTTCTTT	CASSQERRVGAFF
TRBD1	once	TRBJ1-1	TRBV11-3	TGTGCCAGCAACCCCGGGGACAGCCGGAACACTGAAGCTTTCTTT	CASNPGDSRNTEAFF
-	-	TRBJ1-1	TRBV19	TGTGCCAGTAGCGGGGGGCGCTGGACTGAAGCTTTCTTT	CASSGGRWTEAFF
-	-	TRBJ2-5	TRBV11-3	TGTGCCAGCAGCCGCCGAGGGGGAGAGACCCAGTACTTC	CASSRRGGETQYF
-	-	TRBJ2-1	TRBV29-1	TGCAGCGTTGAAGATGAGGGCAGGGCCAATGAGCAGTTCTTC	CSVEDEGRANEQFF
TRBD2	-	TRBJ2-7	TRBV6-5	TGTGCCAGCAGCGAGAGGGCAGGACTAGCTTACGAGCAGTACTTC	CASSERAGLAYEQYF
-	-	TRBJ1-2	TRBV2	TGTGCCAGCAGACAATTATATGGCTACACCTTC	CASRQLYGYTF
-	-	TRBJ1-6	TRBV18	TGTGCCAGCTCACCAGAAGGGGTTCTTAATTCACCCCTCCACTTT	CASSPEGVLNSPLHF
-	-	TRBJ2-1	TRBV28	TGTGCCAGCAGTTTGACGCGTGAGCAGTTCTTC	CASSLTREQFF
-	-	TRBJ2-1	TRBV27	TGTGCCAGCAGTCCCTGGACTACCCCCAGGTCCAATGAGCAGTTCTTC	CASSPWTTPRSNEQFF
-	-	TRBJ1-5	TRBV19	TGTGCCAGTAGTCCCCGGCAGGGACGTCAGCCCCAGCATTTT	CASSPRQGRQPQHF
-	-	TRBJ2-7	TRBV14	TGTGCCAGCAGCCGATATCAGGGGGGCGAGCAGTACTTC	CASSRYQGGEQYF
TRBD1	-	TRBJ1-2	TRBV5-1	TGCGCCAGCAGCTTGGAGGGGGCGGACTATGGCTACACCTTC	CASSLEGADYGYTF
TRBD2	-	TRBJ2-1	TRBV7-9	TGTGCCAGCAGCCAGGGACTAGCGGGAGCTGAGCAGTTCTTC	CASSQGLAGAEQFF
TRBD2	-	TRBJ2-1	TRBV5-6	TGTGCCAGCAGCTTGGATCGAGCGGGAGCCTACAATGAGCAGTTCTTC	CASSLDRAGAYNEQFF
-	-	TRBJ1-1	TRBV2	TGTGCCAGCAGGCGCACTGAGAACACTGAAGCTTTCTTT	CASRRTENTEAFF
-	-	TRBJ2-1	TRBV3-1/TRBV3-2	TGTGCCAGCAGCCAGCACCAGGAGCAGTTCTTC	CASSQHQEQFF
-	-	TRBJ1-2	TRBV29-1	TGCAGCGCTCGAGCCGGACTTAACTATGGCTACACCTTC	CSARAGLNYGYTF
TRBD1	-	TRBJ1-6	TRBV6-6	TGTGCCAGCAGTCACCCCCCGGGACAGGGGGTTTCACCCCTCCACTTT	CASSHPPGQGVSPLHF
TRBD2	-	TRBJ2-7	TRBV29-1	TGCAGCGTTGGGGCTAGCGGGCCTTACGAGCAGTACTTC	CSVGASGPYEQYF
-	-	TRBJ1-1	TRBV7-8	TGTGCCAGCAGCCTCCCCGGCAACACTGAAGCTTTCTTT	CASSLPGNTEAFF
-	-	TRBJ1-1	TRBV2	TGTGCCATCCCCAAGGGAGGGGCTGAAGCTTTCTTT	CAIPKGGAEAFF
-	-	TRBJ1-6	TRBV7-6	TGTGCCAGCAGCCCCCCTGGGTCGGGTCCACCCCTCCACTTT	CASSPPGSGPPLHF
-	once	TRBJ2-3	TRBV4-3	TGCGCCAGCAGCCTATCCGGGAAGGATACGCAGTATTTT	CASSLSGKDTQYF
-	-	TRBJ2-7	TRBV19	TGTGCCAGTAGTATGTCCCAGACCTACGAGCAGTACTTC	CASSMSQTYEQYF
TRBD1	-	TRBJ1-5	TRBV30	TGTGCCTGGAGTGGGGACAGCGAGAATCAGCCCCAGCATTTT	CAWSGDSENQPQHF
-	-	TRBJ1-2	TRBV6-1	TGTGCCAGCAGTGTAGCAGGGAACTATGGCTACACCTTC	CASSVAGNYGYTF
TRBD2	-	TRBJ2-1	TRBV10-3	TGTGCCATCGATGGACTAGCGGGGACTCGAGGGCAGTTCTTC	CAIDGLAGTRGQFF
-	-	TRBJ1-6	TRBV6-5	TGTGCCAGCAGGACAAGCTCCTATAATTCACCCCTCCACTTT	CASRTSSYNSPLHF
-	-	TRBJ2-7	TRBV28	TGTGCCAGCAGTTTTCCCCCCTGGGAGCAGTACTTC	CASSFPPWEQYF
-	-	TRBJ2-7	TRBV6-5	TGTGCCAGCAGTTACTCCCCTGCAATCTCCTACGAGCAGTACTTC	CASSYSPAISYEQYF
-	-	TRBJ1-6	TRBV30	TGTGCCTGGAGTCCTGGGCCGGGGGGCCGTTCACCCCTCCACTTT	CAWSPGPGGRSPLHF
-	-	TRBJ1-5	TRBV7-9	TGTGCCAGCAGCTTAGGGTACGGCGCTAATCAGCCCCAGCATTTT	CASSLGYGANQPQHF
-	-	TRBJ1-5	TRBV19	TGTGCCAGTAGTATAAGGCTGTATAGCAATCAGCCCCAGCATTTT	CASSIRLYSNQPQHF
TRBD1	-	TRBJ2-1	TRBV20-1	TGCAGTGCTAGTAGGGGGCCGGGGAGCAATGAGCAGTTCTTC	CSASRGPGSNEQFF
-	once	TRBJ2-5	TRBV5-1	TGCGCCAGCAGCTTGGCGCGGGAGACCCAGTACTTC	CASSLARETQYF
-	-	TRBJ2-1	TRBV28	TGTGCCACCAGGAGGGCAGGGAATGAGCAGTTCTTC	CATRRAGNEQFF
-	-	TRBJ1-5	TRBV12-5	TGTGCTAGTGGTTTTGAAGTGCGCGGCCAGCATTTT	CASGFEVRGQHF